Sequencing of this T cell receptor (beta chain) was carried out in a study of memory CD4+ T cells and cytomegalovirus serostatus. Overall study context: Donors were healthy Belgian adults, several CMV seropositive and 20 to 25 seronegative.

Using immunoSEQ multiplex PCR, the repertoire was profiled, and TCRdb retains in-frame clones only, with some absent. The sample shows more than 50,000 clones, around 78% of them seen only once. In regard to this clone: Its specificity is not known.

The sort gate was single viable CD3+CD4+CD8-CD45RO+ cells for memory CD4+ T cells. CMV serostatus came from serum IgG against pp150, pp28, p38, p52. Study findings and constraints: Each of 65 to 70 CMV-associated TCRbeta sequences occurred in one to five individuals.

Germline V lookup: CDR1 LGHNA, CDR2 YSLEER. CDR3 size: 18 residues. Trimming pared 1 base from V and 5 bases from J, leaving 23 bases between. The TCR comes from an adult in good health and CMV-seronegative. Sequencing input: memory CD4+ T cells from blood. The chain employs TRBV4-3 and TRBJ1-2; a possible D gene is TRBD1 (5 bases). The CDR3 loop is CASSQVVFFAEGKYGYTF. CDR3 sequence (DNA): TGCGCCAGCAGCCAAGTGGTCTTTTTTGCGGAGGGGAAATATGGCTACACCTTC.